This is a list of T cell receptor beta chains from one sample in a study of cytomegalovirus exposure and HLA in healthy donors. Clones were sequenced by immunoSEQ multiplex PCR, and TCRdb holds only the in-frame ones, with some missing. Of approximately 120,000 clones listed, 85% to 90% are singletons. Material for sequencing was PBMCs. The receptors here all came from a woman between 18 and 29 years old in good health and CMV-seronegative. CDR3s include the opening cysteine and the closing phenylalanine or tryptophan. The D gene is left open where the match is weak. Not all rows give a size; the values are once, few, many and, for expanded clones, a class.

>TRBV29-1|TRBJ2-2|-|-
TGCAGCGTTTTTGGGGACACTTCGAACACCGGGGAGCTGTTTTTT
CSVFGDTSNTGELFF
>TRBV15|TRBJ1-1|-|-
TGTGCCACCAGCAGAGATAGGGATGTTTTCAGGGCAAAGAACACTGAAGCTTTCTTT
CATSRDRDVFRAKNTEAFF
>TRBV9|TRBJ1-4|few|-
TGTGCCAGCAGCGACGGTTACAATGAAAAACTGTTTTTT
CASSDGYNEKLFF
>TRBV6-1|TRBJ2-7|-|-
TGTGCCAGCAGTGTTCTTGGGGGCTACTACGAGCAGTACTTC
CASSVLGGYYEQYF
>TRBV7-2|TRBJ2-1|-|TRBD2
TGTGCCAGCAGCGACGGACTAGCGGGAAGTTTTAACGATGAGCAGTTCTTC
CASSDGLAGSFNDEQFF
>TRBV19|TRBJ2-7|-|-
TGTGCCAGTAGTATAGCCGGGACTTCCTCGTACGAGCAGTACTTC
CASSIAGTSSYEQYF
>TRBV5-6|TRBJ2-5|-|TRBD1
TGTGCCAGCAGCATCCCGGGACAGGGGACGGAGACCCAGTACTTC
CASSIPGQGTETQYF
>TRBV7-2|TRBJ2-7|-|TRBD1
TGTGCCAGCAGCTTAGCCCGGGACAGGGCCTACGAGCAGTACTTC
CASSLARDRAYEQYF
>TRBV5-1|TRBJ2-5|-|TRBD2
TGCGCCAGTTATTCTAGCGGGAGGGAGACCCAGTACTTC
CASYSSGRETQYF
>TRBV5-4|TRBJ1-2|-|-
TGTGCCAGCAGCTTGTATGGCGGGGGGCCGAACTATGGCTACACCTTC
CASSLYGGGPNYGYTF
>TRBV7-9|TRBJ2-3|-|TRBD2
TGTGCCAGCAGCCACGTCCGGGACTACCTCACAGATACGCAGTATTTT
CASSHVRDYLTDTQYF
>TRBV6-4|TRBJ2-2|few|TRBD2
TGTGCCAGCAGTGAGGCTAGCGGGAGCACCGGGGAGCTGTTTTTT
CASSEASGSTGELFF
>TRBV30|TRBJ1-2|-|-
TGTGCCTGGAGTGCCCTCGGGACTGGGTATGGCTACACCTTC
CAWSALGTGYGYTF
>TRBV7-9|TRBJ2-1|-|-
TGTGCCAGCAGCACCCAGGGGATAGGAGGGCAGTTCTTC
CASSTQGIGGQFF
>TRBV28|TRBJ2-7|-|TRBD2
TGTGCCAGCACCGGGGGGGCGGAGTCCTACGAGCAGTACTTC
CASTGGAESYEQYF
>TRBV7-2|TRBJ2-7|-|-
TGTGCCAGCAGCCGACAGACAAAGCAGTACTTC
CASSRQTKQYF
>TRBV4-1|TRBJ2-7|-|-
TGCGCCAGCAGCCAAGATCGGACAAAATCCTACGAGCAGTACTTC
CASSQDRTKSYEQYF
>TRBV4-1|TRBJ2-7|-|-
TGCGCCAGCAGCCAAAGAGAGGGGACATTAAGCTCCTACGAGCAGTACTTC
CASSQREGTLSSYEQYF
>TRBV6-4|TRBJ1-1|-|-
TGTGCCAGCAGTGCCACAGGGCTGATGACTGAAGCTTTCTTT
CASSATGLMTEAFF
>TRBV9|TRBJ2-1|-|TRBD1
TGTGCCAGCAGCGCGGGACAGGGGGCGGGAAATGAGCAGTTCTTC
CASSAGQGAGNEQFF
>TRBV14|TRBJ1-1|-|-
TGTGCCAGCAGCCAAGTACAGGGAACTGAAGCTTTCTTT
CASSQVQGTEAFF
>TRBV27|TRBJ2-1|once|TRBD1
TGTGCCAGCAGAACAGGGGGTGGTGAGCAGTTCTTC
CASRTGGGEQFF
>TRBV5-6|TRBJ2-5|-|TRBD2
TGTGCCAGCAGCTTTTACGGGACTAGCGGGAGGACCAAAGAGACCCAGTACTTC
CASSFYGTSGRTKETQYF
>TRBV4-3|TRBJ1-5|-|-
TGCGCCAGCAGCCCACATCACGGGGGGACCCAAAGCAATCAGCCCCAGCATTTT
CASSPHHGGTQSNQPQHF
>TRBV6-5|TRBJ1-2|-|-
TGTGCCAGCAGCTCCCTGGGGGCAGTTTATTATGGCTACACCTTC
CASSSLGAVYYGYTF
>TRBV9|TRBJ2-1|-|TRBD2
TGTGCCAGCAGCGTAGGGCGGGAGGAAGTCAGCAATGAGCAGTTCTTC
CASSVGREEVSNEQFF
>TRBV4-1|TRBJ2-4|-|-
TGCGCCAGCAGCCAAGATCGAGGAACCAAAAACATTCAGTACTTC
CASSQDRGTKNIQYF
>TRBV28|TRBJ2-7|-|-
TGTGCCAGCAGTACCTACTCCTACGAGCAGTACTTC
CASSTYSYEQYF
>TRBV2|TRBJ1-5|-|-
TGTGCCAGCCTGGGAGTAAGGGGCAATCAGCCCCAGCATTTT
CASLGVRGNQPQHF
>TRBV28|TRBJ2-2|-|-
TGTGCCAGCAGCACGACAGGGAACACCGGGGAGCTGTTTTTT
CASSTTGNTGELFF
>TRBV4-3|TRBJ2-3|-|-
TGCGCCAGCAGCCCCCTGTCAGAAGTCACAGATACGCAGTATTTT
CASSPLSEVTDTQYF
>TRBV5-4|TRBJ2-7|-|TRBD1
TGTGCCAGCAGCTTTGGCCGGGACAGGGGAGGCGAGCAGTACTTC
CASSFGRDRGGEQYF
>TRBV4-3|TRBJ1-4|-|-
TGCGCCAGCAGCCAAGTCAGGGGCTCGGGTGAAAAACTGTTTTTT
CASSQVRGSGEKLFF
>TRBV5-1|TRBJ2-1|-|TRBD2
TGCGCCAGCAGCTTCAGCGGGGGGGGATACAATGAGCAGTTCTTC
CASSFSGGGYNEQFF
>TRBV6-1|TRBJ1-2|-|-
TGTGCCAGCAGTGAAGCGTCGACGAGGGCTCCCTATGGCTACACCTTC
CASSEASTRAPYGYTF
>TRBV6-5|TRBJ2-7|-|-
TGTGCCAGCAGTCCCCGGGCAGCGACTACCTACGAGCAGTACTTC
CASSPRAATTYEQYF
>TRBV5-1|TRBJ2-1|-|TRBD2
TGCGCCAGCAGCCCATCCCTAGCGGGAGTAGCCTACAATGAGCAGTTCTTC
CASSPSLAGVAYNEQFF
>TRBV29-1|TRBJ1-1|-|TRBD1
TGCAGCGTCAGGGGGTCTGCTGAAGCTTTCTTT
CSVRGSAEAFF
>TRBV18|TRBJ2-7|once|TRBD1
TGTGCCAGCTCCCTAGACAGGGGTGGATCCTACGAGCAGTACTTC
CASSLDRGGSYEQYF
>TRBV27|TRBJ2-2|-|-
TGTGCCAGCAGGCGGGACGGCTCGAACACCGGGGAGCTGTTTTTT
CASRRDGSNTGELFF
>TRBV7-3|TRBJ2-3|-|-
TGTGCCAGCAGCCGGGGACTCCACAGCACAGATACGCAGTATTTT
CASSRGLHSTDTQYF
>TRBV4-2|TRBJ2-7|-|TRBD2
TGTGCCAGCAGCCAAGAGCTAGCGGGGTCCTACGAGCAGTACTTC
CASSQELAGSYEQYF
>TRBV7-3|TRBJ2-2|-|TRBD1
TGTGCCAGCAGCTTAAACCAGGGGGAGACCGGGGAGCTGTTTTTT
CASSLNQGETGELFF
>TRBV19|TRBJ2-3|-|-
TGTGCCAGTAGTACAGGGGGGTGGGGCACAGATACGCAGTATTTT
CASSTGGWGTDTQYF
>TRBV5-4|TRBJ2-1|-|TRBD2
TGTGCCAGCAGCTTGTTCGGGGGGGGATACAATGAGCAGTTCTTC
CASSLFGGGYNEQFF
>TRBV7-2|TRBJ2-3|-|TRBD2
TGTGCCAGCAGCTCGACTAGCGGAGATTACACAGATACGCAGTATTTT
CASSSTSGDYTDTQYF